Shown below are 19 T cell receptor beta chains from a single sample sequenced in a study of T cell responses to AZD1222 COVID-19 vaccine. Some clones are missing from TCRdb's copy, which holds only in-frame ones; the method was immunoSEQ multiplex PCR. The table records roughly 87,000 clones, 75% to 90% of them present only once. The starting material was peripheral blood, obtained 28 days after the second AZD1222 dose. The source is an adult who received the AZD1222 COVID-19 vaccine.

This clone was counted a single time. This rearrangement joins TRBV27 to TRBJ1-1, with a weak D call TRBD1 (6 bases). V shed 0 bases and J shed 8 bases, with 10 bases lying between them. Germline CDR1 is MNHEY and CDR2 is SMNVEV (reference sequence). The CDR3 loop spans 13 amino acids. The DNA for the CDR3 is TGTGCCAGCAGTTTATCGGGGGGCGGGGAAGCTTTCTTT. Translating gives CASSLSGGGEAFF.

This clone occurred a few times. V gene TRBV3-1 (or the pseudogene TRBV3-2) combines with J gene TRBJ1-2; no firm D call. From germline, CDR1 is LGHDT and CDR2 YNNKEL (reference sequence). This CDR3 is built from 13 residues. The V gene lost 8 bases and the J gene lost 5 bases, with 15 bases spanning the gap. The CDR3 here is CASGDPGRYGYTF. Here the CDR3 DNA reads TGTGCCAGCGGTGACCCGGGGAGATATGGCTACACCTTC.

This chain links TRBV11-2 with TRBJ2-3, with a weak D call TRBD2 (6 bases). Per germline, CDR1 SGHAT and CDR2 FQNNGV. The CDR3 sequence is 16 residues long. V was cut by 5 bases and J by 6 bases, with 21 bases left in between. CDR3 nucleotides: TGTGCCAGCAGCCCAAAAAACGCGGGAAGCTCGGATACGCAGTATTTT. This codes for CASSPKNAGSSDTQYF.

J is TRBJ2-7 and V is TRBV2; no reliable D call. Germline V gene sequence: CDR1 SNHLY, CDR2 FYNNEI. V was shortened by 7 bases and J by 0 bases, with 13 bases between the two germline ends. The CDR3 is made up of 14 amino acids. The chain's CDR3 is CASIFFGSSYEQYF. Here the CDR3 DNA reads TGTGCCAGCATCTTTTTCGGAAGCTCCTACGAGCAGTACTTC.

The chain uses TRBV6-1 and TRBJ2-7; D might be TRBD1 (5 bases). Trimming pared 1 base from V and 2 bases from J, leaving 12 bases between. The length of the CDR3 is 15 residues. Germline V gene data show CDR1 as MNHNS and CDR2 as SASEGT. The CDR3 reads CASSEGAGYPYEQYF. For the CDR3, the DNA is TGTGCCAGCAGTGAAGGAGCAGGGTATCCCTACGAGCAGTACTTC.

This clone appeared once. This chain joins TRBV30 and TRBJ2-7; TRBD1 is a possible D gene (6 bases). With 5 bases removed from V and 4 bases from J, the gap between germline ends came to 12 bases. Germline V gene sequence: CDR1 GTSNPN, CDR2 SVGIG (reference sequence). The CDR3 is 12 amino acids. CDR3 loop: CAWGQDRYEQYF. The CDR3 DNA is TGTGCCTGGGGCCAAGACAGGTACGAGCAGTACTTC.

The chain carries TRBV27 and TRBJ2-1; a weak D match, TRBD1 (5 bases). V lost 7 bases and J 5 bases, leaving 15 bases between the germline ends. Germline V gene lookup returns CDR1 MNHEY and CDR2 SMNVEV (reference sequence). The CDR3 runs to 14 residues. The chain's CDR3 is CASTSRQGDNEQFF. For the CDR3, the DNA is TGTGCCAGCACTTCTAGGCAGGGCGACAATGAGCAGTTCTTC.

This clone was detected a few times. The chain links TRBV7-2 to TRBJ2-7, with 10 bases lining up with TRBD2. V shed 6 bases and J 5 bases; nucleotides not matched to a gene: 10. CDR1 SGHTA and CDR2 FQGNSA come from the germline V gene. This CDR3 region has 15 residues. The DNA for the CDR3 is TGTGCCAGCAGGACTAACAGCGGGGGGGCCCACGAGCAGTACTTC. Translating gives CASRTNSGGAHEQYF.

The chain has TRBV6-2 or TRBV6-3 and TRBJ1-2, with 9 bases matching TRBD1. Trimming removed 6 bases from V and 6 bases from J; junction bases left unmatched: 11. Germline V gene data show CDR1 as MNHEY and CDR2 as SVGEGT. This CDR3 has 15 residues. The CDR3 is CASSQGQGLKDGYTF. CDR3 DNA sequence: TGTGCCAGCAGCCAGGGACAGGGTTTAAAGGATGGCTACACCTTC.

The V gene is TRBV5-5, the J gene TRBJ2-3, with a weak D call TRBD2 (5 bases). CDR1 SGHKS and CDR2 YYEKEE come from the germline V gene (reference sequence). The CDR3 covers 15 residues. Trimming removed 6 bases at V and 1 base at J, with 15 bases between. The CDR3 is CASTQLPGGTDTQYF. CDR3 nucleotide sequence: TGTGCCAGCACTCAACTTCCCGGGGGCACAGATACGCAGTATTTT.

CDR3 protein: CASSPGQASGNTIYF. CDR3 DNA sequence: TGTGCCAGCTCACCTGGACAGGCCTCTGGAAACACCATATATTTT. The chain employs TRBV18 and TRBJ1-3, with 7 bases identical to TRBD1. The J segment lost 0 bases and the V segment lost 3 bases, leaving 2 bases of the junction unmatched. The CDR3 has 15 residues. The V gene's germline CDR1 is KGHSH and CDR2 LQKENI.

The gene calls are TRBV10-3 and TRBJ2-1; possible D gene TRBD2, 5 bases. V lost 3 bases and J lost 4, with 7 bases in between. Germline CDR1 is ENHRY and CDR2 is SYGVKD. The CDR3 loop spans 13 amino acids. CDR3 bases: TGTGCCATCAGTGACAGGACTTACAATGAGCAGTTCTTC. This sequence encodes CAISDRTYNEQFF.

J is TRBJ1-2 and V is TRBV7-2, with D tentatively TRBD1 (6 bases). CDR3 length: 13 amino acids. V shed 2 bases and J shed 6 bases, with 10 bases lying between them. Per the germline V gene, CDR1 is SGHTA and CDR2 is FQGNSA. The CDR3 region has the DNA TGTGCCAGCAGCTTATCGGGGGCTGATGGCTACACCTTC. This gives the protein CASSLSGADGYTF.

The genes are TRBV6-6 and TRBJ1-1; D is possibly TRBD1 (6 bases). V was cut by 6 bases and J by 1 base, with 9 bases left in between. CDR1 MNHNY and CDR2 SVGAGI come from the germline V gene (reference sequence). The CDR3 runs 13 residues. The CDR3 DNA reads TGTGCCAGCAGCACGACAGGGAACACTGAAGCTTTCTTT. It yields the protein CASSTTGNTEAFF.

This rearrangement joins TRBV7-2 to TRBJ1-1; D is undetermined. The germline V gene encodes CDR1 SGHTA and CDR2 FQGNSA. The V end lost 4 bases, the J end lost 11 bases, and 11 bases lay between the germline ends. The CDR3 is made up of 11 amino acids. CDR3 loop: CASSYQEEAFF. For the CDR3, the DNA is TGTGCCAGCAGCTATCAGGAGGAGGCTTTCTTT.

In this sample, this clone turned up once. CDR3 DNA: TGCGCCAGCAGCCAAGATGACACCGGGGAGCTGTTTTTT. Its protein product is CASSQDDTGELFF. The chain uses TRBV4-3 and TRBJ2-2; D remains ambiguous. The CDR3 runs 13 residues. V was trimmed by 0 bases and J by 3 bases, leaving 2 bases between them. Looked up from germline, CDR1 is LGHNA and CDR2 is YSLEER.

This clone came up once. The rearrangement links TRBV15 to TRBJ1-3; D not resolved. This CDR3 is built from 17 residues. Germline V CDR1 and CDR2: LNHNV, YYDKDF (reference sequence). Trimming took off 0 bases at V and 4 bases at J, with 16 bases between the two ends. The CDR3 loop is CATSRDREYLSGNTIYF. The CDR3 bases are TGTGCCACCAGCAGAGATCGCGAATATCTTTCCGGAAACACCATATATTTT.

The CDR3 loop reads CASSQDQAQPGRGYTF. In DNA form, the CDR3 reads TGTGCCAGCAGCCAAGATCAGGCCCAGCCAGGGCGAGGCTACACCTTC. The chain joins TRBV4-2 to TRBJ1-2, with a possible D match to TRBD1 (5 bases). This CDR3 is built from 16 residues. The V end was cut by 0 bases, the J end by 8 bases, with 19 bases between. Looked up from germline, CDR1 is LGHNA and CDR2 is YNFKEQ.

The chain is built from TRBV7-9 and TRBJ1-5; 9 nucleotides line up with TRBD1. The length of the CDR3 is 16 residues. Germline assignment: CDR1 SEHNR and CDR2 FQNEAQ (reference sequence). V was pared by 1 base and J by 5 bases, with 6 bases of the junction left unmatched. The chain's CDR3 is CASSLGPGQGDQPQHF. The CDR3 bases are TGTGCCAGCAGCTTAGGACCGGGACAGGGAGATCAGCCCCAGCATTTT.